This T cell receptor (beta chain) originates from a study of T cells expressing NK-cell markers. Study context: Source material for TCR beta repertoires consisted of sorted CD3+CD56+NKG2C+, CD3+CD56+NKG2C- and CD3+CD56-NKG2C+ T cells. Study findings and constraints: In four donors, these clonotypes also led the CD3+CD56-NKG2C+ fraction.

5'RACE template switching built TCR beta cDNA with unique molecular identifiers. Following a re-call of the 5' RACE reads, TCRdb has one entry per CDR3 protein and lacks DNA. The listing records about 460,000 distinct CDR3 sequences. Comment on this clonotype: Its antigen is not identified.

The receptor's source is a woman aged 45-60 years in good health. Sequencing was done on a sample of blood T cells: a sorted CD56 or NKG2C T cell subset, CD4+ or CD8+ T cells, or bulk PBMC T cells (not recorded which).

The CDR3 sequence is CSVVRRGMDTEAFF. The V gene is TRBV29-1, the J gene TRBJ1-1; with no DNA, the TCRdb D assignment of TRBD1 cannot be verified. From germline, CDR1 is SQVTM and CDR2 ANQGSEA. The length of the CDR3 is 14 residues.